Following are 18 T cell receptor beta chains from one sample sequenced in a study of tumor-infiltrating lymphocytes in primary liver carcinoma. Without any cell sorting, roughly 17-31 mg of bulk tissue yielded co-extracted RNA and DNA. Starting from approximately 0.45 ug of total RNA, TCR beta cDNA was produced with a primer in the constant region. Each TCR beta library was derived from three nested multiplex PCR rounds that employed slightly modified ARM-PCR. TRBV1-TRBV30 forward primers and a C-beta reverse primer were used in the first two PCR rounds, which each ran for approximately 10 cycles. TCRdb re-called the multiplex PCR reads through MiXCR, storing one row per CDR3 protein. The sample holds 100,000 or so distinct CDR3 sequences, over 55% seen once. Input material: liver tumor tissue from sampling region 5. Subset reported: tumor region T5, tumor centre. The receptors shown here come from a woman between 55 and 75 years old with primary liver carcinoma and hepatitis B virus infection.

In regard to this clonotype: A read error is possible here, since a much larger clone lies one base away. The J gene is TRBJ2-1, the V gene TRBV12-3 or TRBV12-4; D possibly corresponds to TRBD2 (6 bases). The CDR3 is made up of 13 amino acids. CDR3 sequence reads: CPSTWGVYNEQFF. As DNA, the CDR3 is TGTCCCAGCACCTGGGGGGTCTACAATGAGCAGTTCTTC.

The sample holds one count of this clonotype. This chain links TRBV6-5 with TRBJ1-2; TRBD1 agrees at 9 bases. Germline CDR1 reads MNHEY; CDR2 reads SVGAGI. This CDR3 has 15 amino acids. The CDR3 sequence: CVSRPDRGSNYGYTF. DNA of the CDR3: TGTGTCAGTAGGCCGGACAGGGGATCTAACTATGGCTACACCTTC.

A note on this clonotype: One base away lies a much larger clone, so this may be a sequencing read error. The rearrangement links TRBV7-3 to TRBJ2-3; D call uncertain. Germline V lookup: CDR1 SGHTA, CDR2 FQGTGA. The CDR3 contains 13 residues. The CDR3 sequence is CASSLAKSDTRYF. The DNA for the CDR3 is TGTGCCAGCAGCTTGGCCAAATCAGATACGCGGTATTTT.

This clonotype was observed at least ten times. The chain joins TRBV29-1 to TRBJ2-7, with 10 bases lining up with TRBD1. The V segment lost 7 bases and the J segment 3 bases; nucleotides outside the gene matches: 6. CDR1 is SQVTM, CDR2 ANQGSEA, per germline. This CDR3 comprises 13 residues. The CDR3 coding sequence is TGCAGCGGCCCGGGACAGGGGTGCTACGAGCAGTACTTC. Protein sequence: CSGPGQGCYEQYF.

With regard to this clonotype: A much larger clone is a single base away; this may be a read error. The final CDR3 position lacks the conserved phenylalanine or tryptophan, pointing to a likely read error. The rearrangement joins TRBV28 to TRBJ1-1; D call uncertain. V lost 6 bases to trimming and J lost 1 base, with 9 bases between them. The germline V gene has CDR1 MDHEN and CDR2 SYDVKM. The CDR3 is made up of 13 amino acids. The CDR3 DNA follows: TGTGCCAGCAGAAAATTCCCGAACACTGAAGCTTTCCTT. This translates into CASRKFPNTEAFL.

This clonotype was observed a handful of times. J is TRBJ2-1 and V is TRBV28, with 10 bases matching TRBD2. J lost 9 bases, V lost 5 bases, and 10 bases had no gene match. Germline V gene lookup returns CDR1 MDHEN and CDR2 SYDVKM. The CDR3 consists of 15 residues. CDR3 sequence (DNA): TGTGCCAGCAGTGGTCAGCGGGAGGGCCGGGTTGAGCAGTTCTTC. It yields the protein CASSGQREGRVEQFF.

The CDR3 here is CATGTGATGELFF. CDR3 DNA: TGTGCCACCGGTACAGGGGCCACCGGGGAGCTGTTTTTT. The rearrangement uses TRBV6-4 and TRBJ2-2, with TRBD1 matching over 7 bases. Trimming removed 10 bases from V and 4 bases from J; junction bases left unmatched: 6. The CDR3 runs 13 residues. Germline V gene lookup returns CDR1 MRHNA and CDR2 SNTAGT.

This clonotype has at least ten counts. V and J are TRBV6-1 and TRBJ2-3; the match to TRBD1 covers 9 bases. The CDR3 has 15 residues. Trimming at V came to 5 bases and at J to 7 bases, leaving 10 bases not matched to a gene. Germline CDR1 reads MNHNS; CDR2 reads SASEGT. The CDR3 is CASSHRDRVHNTQYF. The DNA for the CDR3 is TGTGCCAGCAGTCACCGGGACAGGGTGCACAATACGCAGTATTTT.

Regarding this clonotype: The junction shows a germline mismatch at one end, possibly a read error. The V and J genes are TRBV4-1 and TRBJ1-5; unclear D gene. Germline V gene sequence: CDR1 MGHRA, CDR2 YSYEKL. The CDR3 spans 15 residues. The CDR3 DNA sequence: TGCGCCAGCAACCAAGATTCGCGGGTATATCAGCCCCAGCATTTT. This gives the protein CASNQDSRVYQPQHF.

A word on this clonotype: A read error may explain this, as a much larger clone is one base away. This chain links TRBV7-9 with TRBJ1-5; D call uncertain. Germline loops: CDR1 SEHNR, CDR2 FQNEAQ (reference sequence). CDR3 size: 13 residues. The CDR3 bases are TGTGCCAGCAACTTAGCCGATTATCAGCCCCAGCATTTT. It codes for CASNLADYQPQHF.

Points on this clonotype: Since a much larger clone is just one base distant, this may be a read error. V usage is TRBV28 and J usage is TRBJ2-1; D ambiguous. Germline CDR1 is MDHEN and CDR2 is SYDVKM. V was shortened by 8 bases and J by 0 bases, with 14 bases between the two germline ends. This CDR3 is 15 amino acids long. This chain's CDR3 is CASHSDSSSYNEQFF. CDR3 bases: TGTGCCAGCCACTCAGACTCCTCCTCCTACAATGAGCAGTTCTTC.

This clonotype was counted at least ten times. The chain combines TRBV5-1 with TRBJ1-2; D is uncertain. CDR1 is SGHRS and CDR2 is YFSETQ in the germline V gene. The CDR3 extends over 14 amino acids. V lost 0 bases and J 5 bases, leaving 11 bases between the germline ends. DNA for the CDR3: TGCGCCAGCAGCTTGGATCAGGCACCATATGGCTACACCTTC. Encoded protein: CASSLDQAPYGYTF.

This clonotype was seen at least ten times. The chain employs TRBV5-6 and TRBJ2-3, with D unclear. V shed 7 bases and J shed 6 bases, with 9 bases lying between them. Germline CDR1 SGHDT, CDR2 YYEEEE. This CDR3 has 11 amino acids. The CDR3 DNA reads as TGTGCCAGCCTCTCCCAGGATACGCAGTATTTT. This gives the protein CASLSQDTQYF.

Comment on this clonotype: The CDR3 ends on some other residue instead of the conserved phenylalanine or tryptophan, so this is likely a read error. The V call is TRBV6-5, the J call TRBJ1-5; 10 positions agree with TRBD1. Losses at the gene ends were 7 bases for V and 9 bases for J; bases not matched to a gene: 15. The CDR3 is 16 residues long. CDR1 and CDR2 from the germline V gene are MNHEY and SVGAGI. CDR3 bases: TGTGCCAGCAAGATACCGGGACAGGGGCCTATGATGCCCCAGCATCTT. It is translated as CASKIPGQGPMMPQHL.

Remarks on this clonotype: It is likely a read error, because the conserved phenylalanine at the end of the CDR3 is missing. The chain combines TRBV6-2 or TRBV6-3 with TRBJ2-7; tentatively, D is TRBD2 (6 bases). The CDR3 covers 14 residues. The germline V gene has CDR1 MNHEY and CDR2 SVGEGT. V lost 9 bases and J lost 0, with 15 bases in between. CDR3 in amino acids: CASSRGTASYEQYI. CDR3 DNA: TGTGCCAGTAGCCGCGGGACTGCCTCCTACGAGCAGTACATC.

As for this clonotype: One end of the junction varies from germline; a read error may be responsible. CDR3 sequence: CASRDRTGTDTQYF. The CDR3 coding sequence is TGTGCCAGCAGGGACAGGACTGGCACAGATACCCAGTATTTT. This chain uses TRBV28 with TRBJ2-3; 7 bases fit TRBD1. The CDR3 spans 14 residues. Looked up from germline, CDR1 is MDHEN and CDR2 is SYDVKM.

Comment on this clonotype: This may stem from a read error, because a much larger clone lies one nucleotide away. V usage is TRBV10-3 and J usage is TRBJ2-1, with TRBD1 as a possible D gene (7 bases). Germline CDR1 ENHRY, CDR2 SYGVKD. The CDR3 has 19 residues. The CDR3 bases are TGTGCCATCAGTGAGTCAAGGCGGGGACAGATCAGCTCCTACAATGAGCAGCTCTTC. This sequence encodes CAISESRRGQISSYNEQLF.

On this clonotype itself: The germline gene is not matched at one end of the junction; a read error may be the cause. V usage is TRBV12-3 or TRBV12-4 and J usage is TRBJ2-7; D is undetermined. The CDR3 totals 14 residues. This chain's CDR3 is CASTSDARSYEQHF. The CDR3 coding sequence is TGTGCCAGTACCAGCGACGCCCGCTCCTACGAGCAGCACTTC.